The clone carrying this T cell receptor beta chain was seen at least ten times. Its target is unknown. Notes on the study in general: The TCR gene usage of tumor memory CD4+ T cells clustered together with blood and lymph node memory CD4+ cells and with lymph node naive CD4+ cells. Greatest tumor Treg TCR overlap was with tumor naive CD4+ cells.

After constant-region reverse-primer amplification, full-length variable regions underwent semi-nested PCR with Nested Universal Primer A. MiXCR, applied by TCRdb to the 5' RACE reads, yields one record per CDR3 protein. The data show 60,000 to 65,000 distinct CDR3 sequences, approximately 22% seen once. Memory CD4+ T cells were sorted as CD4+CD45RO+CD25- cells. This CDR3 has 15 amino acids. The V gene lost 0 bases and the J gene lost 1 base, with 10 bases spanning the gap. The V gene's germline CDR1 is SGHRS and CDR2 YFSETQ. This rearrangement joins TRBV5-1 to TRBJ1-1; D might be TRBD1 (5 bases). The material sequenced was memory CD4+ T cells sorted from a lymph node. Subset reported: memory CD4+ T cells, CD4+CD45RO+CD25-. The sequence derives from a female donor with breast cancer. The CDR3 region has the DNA TGCGCCAGCAGCTTGGGGGCAGGGAAGAACACTGAAGCTTTCTTT. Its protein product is CASSLGAGKNTEAFF.